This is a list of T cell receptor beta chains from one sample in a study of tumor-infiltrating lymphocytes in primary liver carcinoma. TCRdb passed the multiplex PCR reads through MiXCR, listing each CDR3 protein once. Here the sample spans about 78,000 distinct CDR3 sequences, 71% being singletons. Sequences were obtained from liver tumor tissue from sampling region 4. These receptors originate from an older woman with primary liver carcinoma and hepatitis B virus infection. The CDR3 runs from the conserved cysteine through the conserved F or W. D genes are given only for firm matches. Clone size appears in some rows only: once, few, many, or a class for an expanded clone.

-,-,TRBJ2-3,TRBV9,CASSVAGGGTTDTQYF,TGTGCCAGCAGCGTAGCAGGGGGAGGAACCACAGATACGCAGTATTTT
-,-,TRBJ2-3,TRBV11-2,CTSSSGGLTYTSDTQCF,TGTACCAGCAGCTCAGGGGGACTAACGTACACGTCAGATACGCAGTGTTTT
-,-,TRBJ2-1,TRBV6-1,CASSRESRVGEQFF,TGTGCCAGCAGTCGTGAGTCTAGGGTAGGTGAGCAGTTCTTC
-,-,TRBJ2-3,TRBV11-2,CVSSPGPPRDTQYF,TGTGTCAGCAGCCCCGGACCACCCAGAGATACGCAGTATTTT
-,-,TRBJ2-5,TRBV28,CASSRTRLETQYF,TGTGCCAGTAGTCGGACAAGGCTGGAGACCCAGTACTTC
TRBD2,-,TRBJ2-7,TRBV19,CASSKTSGTYEQYF,TGTGCCAGTAGTAAGACTAGCGGGACCTACGAGCAGTACTTC
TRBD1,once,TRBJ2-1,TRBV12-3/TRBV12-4,CASITDRGSEQFF,TGTGCTAGCATCACGGACAGGGGCAGTGAGCAGTTCTTC
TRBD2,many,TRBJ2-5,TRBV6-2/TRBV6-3,CASRIPIAGQETQYF,TGTGCCAGCAGAATCCCCATAGCGGGGCAAGAGACCCAGTACTTC
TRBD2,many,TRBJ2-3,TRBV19,CASSGTSGSTDTQYF,TGTGCCAGTAGCGGGACTAGCGGGAGTACAGATACGCAGTATTTT
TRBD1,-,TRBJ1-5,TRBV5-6,CASTLGRGSSNQPQHF,TGTGCCAGCACCTTGGGCAGGGGGTCAAGCAATCAGCCCCAGCATTTT
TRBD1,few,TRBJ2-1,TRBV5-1,CASSLIRDSFLNEQFF,TGCGCCAGCAGCTTGATCCGGGACAGCTTCCTCAATGAGCAGTTCTTC
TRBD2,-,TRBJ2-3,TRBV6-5,CVSSRLAPSEGTDTQYF,TGTGTCAGCAGCCGACTAGCGCCGAGTGAGGGCACAGATACGCAGTATTTT
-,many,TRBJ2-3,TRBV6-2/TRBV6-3,CASSYPLERTDTQYF,TGTGCCAGCAGTTACCCCCTAGAGAGGACAGATACGCAGTATTTT
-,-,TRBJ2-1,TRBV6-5,CTSRRGTSNPNEQFF,TGTACCAGCAGGAGAGGGACCTCCAACCCCAATGAGCAGTTCTTC
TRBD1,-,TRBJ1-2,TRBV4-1,CASSQAGGPSGYTF,TGCGCCAGCAGCCAAGCAGGGGGACCCAGTGGCTACACCTTC
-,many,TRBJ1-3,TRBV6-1,CASSEKAASGNTIYF,TGTGCCAGCAGTGAAAAGGCGGCCTCTGGAAACACCATATATTTT
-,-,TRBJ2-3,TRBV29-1,CSVGDWTLTDTQYF,TGCAGTGTTGGGGACTGGACCCTTACAGATACGCAGTATTTT
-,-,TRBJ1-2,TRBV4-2,CASSQDQGPNYGHTF,TGTGCCAGCAGCCAAGATCAGGGACCCAACTATGGTCACACCTTC
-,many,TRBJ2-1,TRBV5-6,CASSRDEVQFF,TGTGCCAGCAGCAGGGACGAGGTGCAGTTCTTC
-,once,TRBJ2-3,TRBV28,CASSLSVGERQHQDTQYF,TGTGCCAGCAGTTTATCGGTCGGGGAGCGACAGCATCAAGATACGCAGTATTTT
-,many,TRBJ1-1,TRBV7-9,CASSNIGQSEAFF,TGTGCCAGCAGCAACATCGGACAGTCCGAAGCTTTCTTT
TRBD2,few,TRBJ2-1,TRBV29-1,CSVVGTSGRNEHFF,TGCAGCGTCGTCGGAACTAGCGGGAGAAATGAGCACTTCTTC
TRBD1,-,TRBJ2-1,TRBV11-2,CAGSLGRQGIAYNEQFF,TGTGCTGGCAGCTTAGGTCGACAGGGTATCGCCTACAATGAGCAGTTCTTC
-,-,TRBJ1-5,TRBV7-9,CASSHEQEGQPQHF,TGTGCCAGCAGTCATGAACAGGAGGGTCAGCCCCAGCATTTT
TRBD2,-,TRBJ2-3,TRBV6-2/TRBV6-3,CTSSFNLRDYSITDTQYF,TGTACCAGCAGTTTTAATTTGCGGGACTACTCTATCACAGATACGCAGTATTTT
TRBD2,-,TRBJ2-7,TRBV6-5,CARSAAAGGYYEQYF,TGTGCCAGGAGCGCGGCAGCGGGAGGGTACTACGAGCAGTATTTC
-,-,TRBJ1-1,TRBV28,CAGWAGDGGTEAFF,TGTGCCGGTTGGGCAGGGGATGGAGGCACTGAGGCTTTCTTT
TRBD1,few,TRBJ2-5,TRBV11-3,CASSPRTGGHQETQYF,TGTGCCAGCAGCCCAAGGACAGGGGGGCACCAAGAGACCCAGTACTTC
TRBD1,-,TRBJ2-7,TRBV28,CASTADRVGEQYF,TGTGCCAGCACCGCGGACAGGGTTGGGGAGCAGTACTTC
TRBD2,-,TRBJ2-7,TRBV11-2,CASSPKGGYYGQYF,TGTGCCAGCAGCCCCAAGGGAGGGTACTACGGGCAGTACTTC
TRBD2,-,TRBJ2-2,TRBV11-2,CASSQASGGGGKLFF,TGTGCCAGCAGCCAGGCTAGCGGGGGCGGCGGGAAGCTGTTTTTT
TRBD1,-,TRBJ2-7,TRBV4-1,CVSSQSPGQGSYEQYF,TGCGTCAGCAGTCAAAGCCCGGGACAGGGGAGCTACGAGCAGTACTTC
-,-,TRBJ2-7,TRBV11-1,CTSRWGGTGTYEQYF,TGTACCAGCAGATGGGGCGGGACGGGGACCTACGAGCAGTACTTC
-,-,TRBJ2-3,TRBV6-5,CVSSLGPSTDTRYF,TGTGTCAGCAGCCTCGGACCAAGCACAGATACGCGGTATTTT
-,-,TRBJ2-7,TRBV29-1,CSVALGTSGYGQYF,-
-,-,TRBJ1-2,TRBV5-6,CASSPLAGVGHGEVDSGYTF,TGTGCCAGCAGCCCGCTGGCGGGCGTGGGTCACGGGGAAGTAGACTCTGGCTACACATTC
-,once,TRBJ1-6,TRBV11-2,CANNLEVAAISPLRF,TGTGCCAACAACTTAGAAGTGGCAGCTATCTCACCCCTCCGCTTT
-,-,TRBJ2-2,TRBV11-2,CASSLVWGDPKNTGELFF,TGTGCCAGCAGCTTAGTCTGGGGGGACCCCAAGAATACCGGGGAGCTGTTTTTT
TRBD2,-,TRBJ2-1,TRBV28,CASSSYSGRSSYNEQFF,TGTGCCAGCAGTTCCTATAGCGGGAGGTCCTCCTACAATGAGCAGTTCTTC
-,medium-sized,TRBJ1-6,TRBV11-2,CASSFSGPYNSPLHF,TGTGCCAGCAGCTTTTCTGGCCCGTACAACTCACCCCTCCACTTT
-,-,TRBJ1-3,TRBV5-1,CANSLVGSGNTIYF,TGCGCCAACAGTTTGGTTGGCTCTGGAAACACCATATATTTT
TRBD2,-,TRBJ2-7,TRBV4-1,CVSSPSLAGEGEQYF,TGCGTCAGCAGTCCGAGCCTAGCGGGAGAAGGCGAGCAGTACTTC
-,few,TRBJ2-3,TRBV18,CACSLPGRTDTQYF,TGTGCCTGCTCACTACCGGGCCGCACAGATACGCAGTATTTT
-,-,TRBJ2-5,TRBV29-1,CSVKYQETQCF,TGCAGTGTTAAATACCAAGAGACCCAGTGCTTC